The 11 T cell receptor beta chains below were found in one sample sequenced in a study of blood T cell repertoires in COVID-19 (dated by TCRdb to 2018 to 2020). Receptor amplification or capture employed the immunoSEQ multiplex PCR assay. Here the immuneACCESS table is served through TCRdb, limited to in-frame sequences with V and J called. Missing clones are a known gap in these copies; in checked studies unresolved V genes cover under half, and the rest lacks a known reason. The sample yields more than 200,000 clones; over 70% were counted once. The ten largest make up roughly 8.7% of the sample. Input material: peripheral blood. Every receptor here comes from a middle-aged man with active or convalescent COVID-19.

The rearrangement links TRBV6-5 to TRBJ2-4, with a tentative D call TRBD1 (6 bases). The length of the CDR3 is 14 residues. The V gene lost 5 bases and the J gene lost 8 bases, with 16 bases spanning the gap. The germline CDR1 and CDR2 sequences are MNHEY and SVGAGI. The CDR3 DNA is TGTGCCAGCAGTAAGCGGATTCAGGGGCACATTCAGTACTTC. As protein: CASSKRIQGHIQYF.

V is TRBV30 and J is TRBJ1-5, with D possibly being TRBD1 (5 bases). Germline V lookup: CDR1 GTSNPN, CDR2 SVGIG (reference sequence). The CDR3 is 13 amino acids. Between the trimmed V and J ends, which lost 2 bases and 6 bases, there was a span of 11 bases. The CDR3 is CAWSSQGGQPQHF. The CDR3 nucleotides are TGTGCCTGGAGTAGTCAGGGCGGTCAGCCCCAGCATTTT.

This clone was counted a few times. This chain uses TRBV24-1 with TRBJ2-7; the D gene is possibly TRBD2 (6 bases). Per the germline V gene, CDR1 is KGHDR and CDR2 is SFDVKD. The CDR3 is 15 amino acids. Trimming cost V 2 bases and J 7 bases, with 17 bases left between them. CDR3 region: CATSDSPTGTGEQYF. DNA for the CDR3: TGTGCCACCAGTGATTCCCCTACTGGGACTGGGGAGCAGTACTTC.

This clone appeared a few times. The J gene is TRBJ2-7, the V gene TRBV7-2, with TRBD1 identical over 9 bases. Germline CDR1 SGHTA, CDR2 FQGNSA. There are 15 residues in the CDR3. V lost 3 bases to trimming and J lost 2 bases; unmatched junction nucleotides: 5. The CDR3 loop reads CASSLGQGGTYEQYF. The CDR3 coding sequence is TGTGCCAGCAGCTTGGGACAGGGAGGGACCTACGAGCAGTACTTC.

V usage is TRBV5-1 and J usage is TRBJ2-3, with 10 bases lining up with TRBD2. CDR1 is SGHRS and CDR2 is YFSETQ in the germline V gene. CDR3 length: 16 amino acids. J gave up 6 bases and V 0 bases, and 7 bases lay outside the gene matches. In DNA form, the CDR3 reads TGCGCCAGCAGCTTGGCCCTAGCGGGGGATTCGGATACGCAGTATTTT. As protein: CASSLALAGDSDTQYF.

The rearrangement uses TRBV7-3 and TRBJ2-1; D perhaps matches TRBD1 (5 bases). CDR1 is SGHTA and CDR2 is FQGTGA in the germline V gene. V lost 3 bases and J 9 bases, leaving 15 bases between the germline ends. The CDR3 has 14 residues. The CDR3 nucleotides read TGTGCCAGCAGCTTGTCCAGGGAAAATGGTGAGCAGTTCTTC. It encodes CASSLSRENGEQFF. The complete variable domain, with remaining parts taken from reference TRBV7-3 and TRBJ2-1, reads GAGVSQTPSNKVTEKGKYVELRCDPISGHTALYWYRQSLGQGPEFLIYFQGTGAADDSGLPNDRFFAVRPEGSVSTLKIQRTERGDSAVYLCASSLSRENGEQFFGPGTRLTVL.

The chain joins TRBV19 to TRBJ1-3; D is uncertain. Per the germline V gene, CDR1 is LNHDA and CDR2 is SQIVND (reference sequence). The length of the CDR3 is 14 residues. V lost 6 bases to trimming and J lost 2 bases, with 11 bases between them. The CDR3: CASRGNPPGNTIYF. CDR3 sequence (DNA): TGTGCCAGTAGGGGCAATCCGCCTGGAAACACCATATATTTT.

CDR3 bases: TGTGCCAGCATCTGGCGGACCGGGGAGCTGTTTTTT. It yields the protein CASIWRTGELFF. This chain links TRBV6-5 with TRBJ2-2; D unclear. The CDR3 totals 12 residues. The germline gives CDR1 MNHEY, CDR2 SVGAGI. Trimming stripped 7 bases from V and 5 bases from J, with 8 bases between.

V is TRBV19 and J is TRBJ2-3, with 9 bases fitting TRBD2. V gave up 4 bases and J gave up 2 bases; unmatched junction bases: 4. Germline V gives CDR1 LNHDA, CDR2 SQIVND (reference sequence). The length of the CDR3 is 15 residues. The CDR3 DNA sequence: TGTGCCAGTAGTAGGAGCGGGGGGCCCACAGATACGCAGTATTTT. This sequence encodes CASSRSGGPTDTQYF.

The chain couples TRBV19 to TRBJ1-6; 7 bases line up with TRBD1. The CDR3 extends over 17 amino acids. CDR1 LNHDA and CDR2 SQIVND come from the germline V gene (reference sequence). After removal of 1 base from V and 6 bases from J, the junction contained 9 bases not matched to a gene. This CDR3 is CASSIAEAGGGNSPLHF. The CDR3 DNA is TGTGCCAGTAGTATAGCGGAGGCAGGGGGTGGTAATTCACCCCTCCACTTT.

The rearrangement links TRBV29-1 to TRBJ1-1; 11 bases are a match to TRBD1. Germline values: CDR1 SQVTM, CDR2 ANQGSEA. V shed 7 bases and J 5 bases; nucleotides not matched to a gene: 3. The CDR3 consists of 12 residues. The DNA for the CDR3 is TGCAGCGGGGGACAGGGGGTGACTGAAGCTTTCTTT. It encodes CSGGQGVTEAFF.